This entry concerns a single TCR beta chain. Its binding antigen is unknown. Base-call qualities are not available, and no considerably larger clone is one nucleotide away. Other DNA sequences of this sample code for an identical CDR3. Enrolling through a virtual design, the prospective study's participants ranged in age from roughly 18 to 90 years and lived across about two dozen United States geographic areas. In the prospective study, participants were assigned to cohorts based on the clinical history participants reported in a screening survey and a study questionnaire. In the prospective study, whole blood, serum and a nasopharyngeal or oropharyngeal swab were collected from each participant by mobile phlebotomists. Additional blood draws and questionnaires over an approximately 2-month period could optionally be provided by prospective study participants. Blood samples from the prospective study were shipped frozen or at room temperature prior to DNA extraction.

This entry comes from a study of blood T cell repertoires in COVID-19 (dated by TCRdb to the early 2020s). Turning to the overall study: Collaborator samples came from the United States, Italy and Spain and covered acute and convalescent phases of COVID-19. A de-identified subject ID, COVID-19 status, age in years and sex were almost always included in the sample metadata. The repertoires were released in a freely available public database intended as a resource for research on the immune response to SARS-CoV-2. The dataset comprised deeply sampled blood TCRbeta repertoires from subjects exposed to, actively infected with, or recovered from COVID-19. Samples were obtained from the ongoing ImmuneRACE study (first 160 participants) and from about 1,300 subjects provided by 6 global collaborators. Where available, HLA class I and class II types were taken from metadata supplied by the sample provider and were not determined by assay-based typing. The material from the prospective study consisted of cDNA or gDNA derived from T cells, B-cell-depleted T cells, or PBMCs.

V is cut back by 5 bases and J by 5 bases, with 6 bases in the junction unmatched. Including the terminal cysteine and phenylalanine, the CDR3 comprises 15 residues. The kept DNA is CDR3 alone, 45 bases in frame from the first base. Via the germline V gene, CDR1 is SGHNT and CDR2 YENEEA. TCRbeta CDR3 regions were amplified from genomic DNA by means of the immunoSEQ Assay, a bias-controlled multiplex PCR. Processing in the source paper ran as follows. Within the assay, amplification of reference gene primers was used to estimate how many nucleated cells each sample contained. To quantify the absolute abundance of each unique TCRbeta CDR3 rearrangement, sequence reads were collapsed and filtered. For each sample, productive Simpson clonality was calculated as the square root of Simpson's diversity index across productive rearrangements. The table was pulled from immuneACCESS by TCRdb, which kept in-frame rearrangements only. Such tables lose some clones; where checked, under half of the loss comes from unresolved V genes, and the rest has no known cause. V and J calls and clone size are as listed in that table; D and trimming were resolved from the DNA. Within this sample are about 200,000 clones, with about 80% of them counted one time only. Together, the top ten hold roughly 5.2% of the sample.

Overall results and qualifications from the work: The quantity of clinical and demographic metadata differed by source and by participant and was supplied without curation.

The TCR comes from a woman aged 55-70 years with acute COVID-19. The sequence joins TRBV11-3 to TRBJ2-2; TRBD1 matches 9 bases in the middle. The source material was PBMCs or T cells enriched from blood (not recorded which). At the DNA level, the sequence is TGTGCCAGCAGCCCCGACAGGGGGGGTACCGGGGAGCTGTTTTTT. Translation gives CASSPDRGGTGELFF. Supplemented by the reference TRBV11-3 and TRBJ2-2 proteins around the CDR3, the complete variable domain is EAGVVQSPRYKIIEKKQPVAFWCNPISGHNTLYWYLQNLGQGPELLIRYENEEAVDDSQLPKDRFSAERLKGVDSTLKIQPAELGDSAVYLCASSPDRGGTGELFFGEGSRLTVL.